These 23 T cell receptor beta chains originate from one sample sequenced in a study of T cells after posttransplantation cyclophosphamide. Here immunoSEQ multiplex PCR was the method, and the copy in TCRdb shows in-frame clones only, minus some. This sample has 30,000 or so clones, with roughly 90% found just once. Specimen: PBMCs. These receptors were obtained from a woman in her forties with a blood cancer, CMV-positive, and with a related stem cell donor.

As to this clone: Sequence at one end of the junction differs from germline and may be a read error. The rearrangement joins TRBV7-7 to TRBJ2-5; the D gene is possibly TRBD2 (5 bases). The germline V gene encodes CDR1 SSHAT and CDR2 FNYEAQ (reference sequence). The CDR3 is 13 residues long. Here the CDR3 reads CASSLWRTETQYF. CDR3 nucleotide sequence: TGTGCTAGCAGCTTATGGAGGACCGAGACCCAGTACTTC. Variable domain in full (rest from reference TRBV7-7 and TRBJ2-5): GAGVSQSPRYKVTKRGQDVTLRCDPISSHATLYWYQQALGQGPEFLTYFNYEAQPDKSGLPSDRFSAERPEGSISTLTIQRTEQRDSAMYRCASSLWRTETQYFGPGTRLLVL.

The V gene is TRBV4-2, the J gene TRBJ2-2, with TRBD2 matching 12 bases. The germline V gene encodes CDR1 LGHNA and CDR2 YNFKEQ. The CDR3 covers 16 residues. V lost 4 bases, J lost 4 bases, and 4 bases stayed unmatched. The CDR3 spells CASSRELAGGTGELFF. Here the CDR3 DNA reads TGTGCCAGCAGCCGGGAACTAGCGGGGGGCACCGGGGAGCTGTTTTTT.

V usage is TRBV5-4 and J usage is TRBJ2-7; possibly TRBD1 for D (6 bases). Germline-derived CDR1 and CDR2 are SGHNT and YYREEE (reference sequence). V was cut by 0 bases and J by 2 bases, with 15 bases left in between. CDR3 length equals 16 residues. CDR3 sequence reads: CASSLAGAGTTYEQYF. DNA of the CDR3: TGTGCCAGCAGCTTGGCCGGGGCAGGGACAACCTACGAGCAGTACTTC.

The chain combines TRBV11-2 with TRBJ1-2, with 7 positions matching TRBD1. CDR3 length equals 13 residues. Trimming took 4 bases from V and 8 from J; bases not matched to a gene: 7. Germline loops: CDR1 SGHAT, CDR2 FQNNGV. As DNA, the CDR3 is TGTGCCAGCAGCTACTGGGACAGTAAAGGCTACACCTTC. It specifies CASSYWDSKGYTF.

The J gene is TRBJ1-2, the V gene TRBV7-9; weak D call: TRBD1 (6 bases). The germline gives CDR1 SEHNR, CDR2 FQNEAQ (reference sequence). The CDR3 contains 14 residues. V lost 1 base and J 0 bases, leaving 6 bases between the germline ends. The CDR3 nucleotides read TGTGCCAGCAGCTTAGAGGGGGCTAACTATGGCTACACCTTC. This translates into CASSLEGANYGYTF.

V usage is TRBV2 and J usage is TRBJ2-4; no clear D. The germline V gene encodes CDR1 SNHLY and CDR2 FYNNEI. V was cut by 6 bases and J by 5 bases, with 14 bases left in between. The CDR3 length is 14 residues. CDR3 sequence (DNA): TGTGCCAGCAGGGCTGGGCCACGCCAAAACATTCAGTACTTC. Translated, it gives CASRAGPRQNIQYF.

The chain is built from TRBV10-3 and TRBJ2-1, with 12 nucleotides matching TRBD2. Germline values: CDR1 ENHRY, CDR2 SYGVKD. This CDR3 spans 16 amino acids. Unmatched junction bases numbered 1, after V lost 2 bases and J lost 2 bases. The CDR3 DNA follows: TGTGCCATCAGTGAGGCTAGCGGGGGGGCCTACAATGAGCAGTTCTTC. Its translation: CAISEASGGAYNEQFF.

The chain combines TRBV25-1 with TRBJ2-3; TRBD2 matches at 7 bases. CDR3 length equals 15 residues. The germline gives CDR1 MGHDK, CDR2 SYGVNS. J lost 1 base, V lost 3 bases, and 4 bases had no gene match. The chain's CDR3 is CASSDRSGGTDTQYF. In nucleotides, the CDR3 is TGTGCCAGCAGTGATCGGAGCGGGGGCACAGATACGCAGTATTTT.

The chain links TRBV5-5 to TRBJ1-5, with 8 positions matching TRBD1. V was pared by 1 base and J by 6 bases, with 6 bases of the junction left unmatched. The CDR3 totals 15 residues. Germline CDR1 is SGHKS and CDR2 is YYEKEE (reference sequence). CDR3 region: CASSLSTGGLQPQHF. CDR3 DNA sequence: TGTGCCAGCAGCTTGTCCACAGGGGGACTTCAGCCCCAGCATTTT.

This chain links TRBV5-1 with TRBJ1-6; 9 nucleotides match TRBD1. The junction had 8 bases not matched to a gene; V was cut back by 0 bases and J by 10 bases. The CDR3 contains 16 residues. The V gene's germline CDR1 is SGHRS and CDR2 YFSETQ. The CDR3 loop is CASSLAGQGSGSPLHF. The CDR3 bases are TGCGCCAGCAGCTTGGCTGGACAGGGGAGTGGCTCACCCCTCCACTTT. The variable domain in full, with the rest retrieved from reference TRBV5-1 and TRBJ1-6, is KAGVTQTPRYLIKTRGQQVTLSCSPISGHRSVSWYQQTPGQGLQFLFEYFSETQRNKGNFPGRFSGRQFSNSRSEMNVSTLELGDSALYLCASSLAGQGSGSPLHFGNGTRLTVT.

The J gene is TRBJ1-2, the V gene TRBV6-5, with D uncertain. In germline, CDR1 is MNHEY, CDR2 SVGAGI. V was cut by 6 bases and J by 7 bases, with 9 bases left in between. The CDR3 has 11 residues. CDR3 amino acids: CASSAAGGYTF. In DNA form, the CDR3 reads TGTGCCAGCAGCGCTGCAGGTGGCTACACCTTC.

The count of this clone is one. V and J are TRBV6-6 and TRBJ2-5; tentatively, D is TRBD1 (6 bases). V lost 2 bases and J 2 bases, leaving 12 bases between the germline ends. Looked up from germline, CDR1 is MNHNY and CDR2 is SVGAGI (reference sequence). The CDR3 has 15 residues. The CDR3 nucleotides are TGTGCCAGCAGTTACCCCAGGGGAATTCAAGAGACCCAGTACTTC. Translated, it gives CASSYPRGIQETQYF.

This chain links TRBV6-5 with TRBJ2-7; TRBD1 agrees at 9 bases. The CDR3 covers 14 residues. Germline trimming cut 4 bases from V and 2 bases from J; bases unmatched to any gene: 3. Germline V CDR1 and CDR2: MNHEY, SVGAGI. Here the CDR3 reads CASSSGQGTYEQYF. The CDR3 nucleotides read TGTGCCAGCAGTTCCGGACAGGGGACCTACGAGCAGTACTTC.

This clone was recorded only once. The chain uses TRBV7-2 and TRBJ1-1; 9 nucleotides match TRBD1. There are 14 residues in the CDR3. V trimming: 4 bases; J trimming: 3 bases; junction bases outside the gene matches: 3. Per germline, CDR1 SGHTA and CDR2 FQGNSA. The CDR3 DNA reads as TGTGCCAGCAGCTCCGGACAGGGGCACACTGAAGCTTTCTTT. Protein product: CASSSGQGHTEAFF.

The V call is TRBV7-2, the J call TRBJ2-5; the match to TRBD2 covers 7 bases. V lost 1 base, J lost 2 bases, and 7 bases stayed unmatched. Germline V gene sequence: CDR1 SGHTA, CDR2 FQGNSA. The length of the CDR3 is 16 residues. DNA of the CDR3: TGTGCCAGCAGCTTAGTTGGGGCGGGGGATCAAGAGACCCAGTACTTC. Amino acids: CASSLVGAGDQETQYF.

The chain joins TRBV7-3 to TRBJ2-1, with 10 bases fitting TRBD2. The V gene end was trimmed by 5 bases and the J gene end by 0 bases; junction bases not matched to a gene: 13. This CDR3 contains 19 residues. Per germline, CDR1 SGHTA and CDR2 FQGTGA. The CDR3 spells CASSLGTSAPKSSYNEQFF. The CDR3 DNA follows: TGTGCCAGCAGCCTAGGGACTAGCGCACCCAAGAGCTCCTACAATGAGCAGTTCTTC.

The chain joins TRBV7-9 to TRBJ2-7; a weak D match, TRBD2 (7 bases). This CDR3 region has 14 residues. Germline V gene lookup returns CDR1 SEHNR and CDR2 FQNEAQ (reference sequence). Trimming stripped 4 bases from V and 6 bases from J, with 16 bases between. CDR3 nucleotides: TGTGCCAGCAGCTCTCCCGGGGGGCTCCTCGAGCAGTACTTC. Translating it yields CASSSPGGLLEQYF.

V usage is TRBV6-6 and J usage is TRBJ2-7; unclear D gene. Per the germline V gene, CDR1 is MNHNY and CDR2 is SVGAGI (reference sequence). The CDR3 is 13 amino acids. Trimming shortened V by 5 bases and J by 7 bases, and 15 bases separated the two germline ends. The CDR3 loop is CASSRFGYTEQYF. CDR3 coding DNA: TGTGCCAGCAGTAGATTCGGGTACACAGAGCAGTACTTC.

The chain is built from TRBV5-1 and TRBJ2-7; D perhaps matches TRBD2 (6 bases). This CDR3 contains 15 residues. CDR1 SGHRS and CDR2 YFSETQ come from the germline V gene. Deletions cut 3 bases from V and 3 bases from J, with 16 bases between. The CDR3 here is CASSSVAQGGYEQYF. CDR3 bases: TGCGCCAGCAGCTCGGTGGCCCAGGGAGGCTACGAGCAGTACTTC.

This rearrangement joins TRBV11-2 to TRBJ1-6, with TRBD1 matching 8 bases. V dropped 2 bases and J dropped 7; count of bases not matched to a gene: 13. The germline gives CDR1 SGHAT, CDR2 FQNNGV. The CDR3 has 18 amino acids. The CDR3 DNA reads TGTGCCAGCAGCTTACTCCCCCGCCGGACAGGGAGCAATTCACCCCTCCACTTT. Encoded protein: CASSLLPRRTGSNSPLHF.

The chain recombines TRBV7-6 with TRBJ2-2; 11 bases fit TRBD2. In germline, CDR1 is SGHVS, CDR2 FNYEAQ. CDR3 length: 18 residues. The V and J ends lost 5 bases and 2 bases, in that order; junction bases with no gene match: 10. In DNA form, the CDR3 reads TGTGCCAGCAGCCTCGGGACTAGCGGAGACGTAAACACCGGGGAGCTGTTTTTT. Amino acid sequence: CASSLGTSGDVNTGELFF.

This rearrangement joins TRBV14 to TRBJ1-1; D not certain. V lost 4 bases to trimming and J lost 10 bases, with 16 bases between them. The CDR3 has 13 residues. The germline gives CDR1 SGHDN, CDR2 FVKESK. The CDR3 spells CASSPHLPVAAFF. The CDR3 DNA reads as TGTGCCAGCAGCCCCCACCTCCCGGTCGCAGCTTTCTTT. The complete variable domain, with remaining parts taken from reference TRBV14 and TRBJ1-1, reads EAGVTQFPSHSVIEKGQTVTLRCDPISGHDNLYWYRRVMGKEIKFLLHFVKESKQDESGMPNNRFLAERTGGTYSTLKVQPAELEDSGVYFCASSPHLPVAAFFGQGTRLTVV.

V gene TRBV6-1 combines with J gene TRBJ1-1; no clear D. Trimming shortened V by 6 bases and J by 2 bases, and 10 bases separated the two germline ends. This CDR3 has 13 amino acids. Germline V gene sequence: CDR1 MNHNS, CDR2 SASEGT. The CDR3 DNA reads TGTGCCAGCAGCGACACAGTAAACACTGAAGCTTTCTTT. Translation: CASSDTVNTEAFF.